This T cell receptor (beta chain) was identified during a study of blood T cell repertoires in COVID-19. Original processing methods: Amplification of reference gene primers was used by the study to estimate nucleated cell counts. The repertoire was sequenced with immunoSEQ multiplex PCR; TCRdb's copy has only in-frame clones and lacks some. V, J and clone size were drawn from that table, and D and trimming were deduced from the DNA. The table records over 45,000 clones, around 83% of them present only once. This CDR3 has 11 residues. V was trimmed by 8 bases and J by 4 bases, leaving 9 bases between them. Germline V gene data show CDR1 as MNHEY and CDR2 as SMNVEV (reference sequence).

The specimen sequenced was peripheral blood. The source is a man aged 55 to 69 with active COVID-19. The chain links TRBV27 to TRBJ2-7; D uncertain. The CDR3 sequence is CASGQWYEQYF. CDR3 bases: TGTGCCAGCGGGCAGTGGTACGAGCAGTACTTC.